This T cell receptor (beta chain) was identified during a study of control samples from healthy donors and cancer patients. Sequencing was performed with immunoSEQ multiplex PCR; in TCRdb, only in-frame clones are kept and a portion is missing. The sample carries over 50,000 clones, about 96% recorded once. Source material: blood. This receptor was obtained from a woman between 18 and 29 years old in good health.

CDR3 loop: CASSGPRQGTDTQYF. The DNA for the CDR3 is TGTGCCAGCTCCGGCCCAAGGCAGGGGACAGATACGCAGTATTTT. This rearrangement joins TRBV18 to TRBJ2-3; D may be TRBD1 (6 bases). CDR1 and CDR2 from the germline V gene are KGHSH and LQKENI. Trimming shortened V by 6 bases and J by 3 bases, and 16 bases separated the two germline ends. The CDR3 loop spans 15 amino acids.